This TCR beta chain stems from a study of naive and memory T cell subsets. After the first PCR, alpha and beta chain libraries were processed separately. Cells stained for CD3, CD4, CD8, CD45RA, CD27 and viability were sorted into four CD45RA/CD27 subsets. Two oligonucleotides, mixed equimolar, formed the beta constant-region primer covering TRBC1 and TRBC2. The ligated cDNA underwent four PCR rounds using SP2 and nested alpha and beta constant-region primers. MiXCR, applied by TCRdb to the UMI-ligation and nested PCR reads, yields one record per CDR3 protein. This table holds roughly 92,000 distinct CDR3 sequences, about 11% found once. The CDR3 is 15 amino acids. J lost 4 bases, V lost 1 base, and 4 bases had no gene match. Germline lookup yields CDR1 ENHRY and CDR2 SYGVKD. Broader study findings: In CD4 and CD8 cells, diversity dropped from naive through EMRA. Possibly reflecting memory cells re-expressing CD45RA, a few larger clonotypes occurred in naive repertoires, especially CD8.

As regards this clonotype: Its antigen is currently unknown.

Input material: naive CD4+ T cells from blood. This clonotype was sampled from a human donor in good health. The gene calls are TRBV10-3 and TRBJ1-3; TRBD1 agrees at 7 bases. CDR3 coding DNA: TGTGCCATCAGTGAGTGGGGGACAGTCGGAAACACCATATATTTT. This codes for CAISEWGTVGNTIYF.